This T cell receptor beta chain was sequenced in a study of siplizumab effects on memory and regulatory T cells. Notes on this clone: The target antigen is unknown.

V gave up 0 bases and J gave up 6 bases; unmatched junction bases: 7. CDR3 length: 15 residues. Germline CDR1 is SGHNT and CDR2 is YYREEE (reference sequence). Assay: immunoSEQ multiplex PCR; the TCRdb copy retains only in-frame clones and omits some. The table shows 100,000 or so clones, with around 92% occurring only once. Findings of the study overall: Naive T cells appeared more diverse than memory cells and seemed to be major alloresponse contributors.

This chain joins TRBV5-4 and TRBJ2-3; 7 bases are a match to TRBD2. The receptor's source is a human donor in good health. Some clones in this sample may be carry-over from other donors' samples. What was sequenced was CD4+ T cells sorted from blood. This CDR3 is CASSLDLGGGDTQYF. In DNA, the CDR3 is TGTGCCAGCAGCTTGGATCTGGGGGGAGGGGATACGCAGTATTTT.